Listed below are T cell receptor beta chains from one sample, sequenced in a study of tumour-infiltrating T cells in Burkitt lymphoma. TCRdb keeps only in-frame clones here, not all; method: immunoSEQ multiplex PCR. The data contain 12,000 to 15,000 clones, roughly 80% of them singletons. The sample comprised tumor tissue. All receptors derive from a human donor with diffuse large B-cell lymphoma. CDR3s include the opening cysteine and the closing phenylalanine or tryptophan. D genes are given only for firm matches. Only part of the rows carry a size: once, few, many, or a class if the clone is expanded.

j_call: TRBJ2-1; clone_size: few; d_call: -; v_call: TRBV28; cdr3_aa: CASREGGTASYNEQFF; cdr3_nt: TGTGCCAGCAGGGAAGGCGGGACTGCCTCCTACAATGAGCAGTTCTTC
j_call: TRBJ1-2; clone_size: -; d_call: -; v_call: TRBV6-5; cdr3_aa: CASSYGTFFMDYTF; cdr3_nt: TGTGCCAGCAGTTATGGGACATTTTTTATGGACTACACCTTC
j_call: TRBJ2-7; clone_size: -; d_call: TRBD2; v_call: TRBV4-2; cdr3_aa: CASSQEASGSYEQYF; cdr3_nt: TGTGCCAGCAGCCAAGAGGCTAGCGGGAGTTACGAGCAGTACTTC
j_call: TRBJ2-1; clone_size: once; d_call: TRBD2; v_call: TRBV27; cdr3_aa: CASSLLAGGEQFF; cdr3_nt: TGTGCCAGCAGCTTACTAGCGGGAGGTGAGCAGTTCTTC
j_call: TRBJ2-1; clone_size: once; d_call: TRBD2; v_call: TRBV4-2; cdr3_aa: CASSQESGTIYNEQFF; cdr3_nt: TGTGCCAGCAGCCAAGAAAGCGGGACCATCTACAATGAGCAGTTCTTC
j_call: TRBJ2-2; clone_size: -; d_call: -; v_call: TRBV7-9; cdr3_aa: CASRPGMPNTGELFF; cdr3_nt: TGTGCCAGCAGACCCGGGATGCCGAACACCGGGGAGCTGTTTTTT
j_call: TRBJ2-1; clone_size: few; d_call: TRBD2; v_call: TRBV4-1; cdr3_aa: CASSRLGGGIDNEQFF; cdr3_nt: TGCGCCAGCAGCCGTCTGGGGGGGGGTATAGACAATGAGCAGTTCTTC
j_call: TRBJ2-1; clone_size: -; d_call: -; v_call: TRBV4-2; cdr3_aa: CASSRYSSEGNEQFF; cdr3_nt: TGTGCCAGCAGCCGGTACTCTAGTGAGGGAAATGAGCAGTTCTTC
j_call: TRBJ1-2; clone_size: -; d_call: -; v_call: TRBV14; cdr3_aa: CASSQEQGPRDGYTF; cdr3_nt: TGTGCCAGCAGCCAAGAGCAGGGCCCTAGAGATGGCTACACCTTC
j_call: TRBJ1-2; clone_size: -; d_call: TRBD1; v_call: TRBV10-2; cdr3_aa: CASSEGGTGYYGYTF; cdr3_nt: TGCGCCAGCAGTGAGGGGGGGACAGGATACTATGGCTACACCTTC
j_call: TRBJ2-2; clone_size: -; d_call: -; v_call: TRBV14; cdr3_aa: CASSQGLVNTGELFF; cdr3_nt: TGTGCCAGCAGCCAAGGGCTAGTGAACACCGGGGAGCTGTTTTTT
j_call: TRBJ1-1; clone_size: -; d_call: -; v_call: TRBV5-1; cdr3_aa: CASSLAAALNTEAFF; cdr3_nt: TGCGCCAGCAGCTTGGCTGCAGCCCTAAACACTGAAGCTTTCTTT
j_call: TRBJ1-1; clone_size: -; d_call: -; v_call: TRBV6-6; cdr3_aa: CASSPVGGGNTEAFF; cdr3_nt: TGTGCCAGCAGCCCCGTTGGGGGTGGGAACACTGAAGCTTTCTTT
j_call: TRBJ1-2; clone_size: once; d_call: TRBD1; v_call: TRBV2; cdr3_aa: CASREGQGVNYGYTF; cdr3_nt: TGTGCCAGCAGAGAGGGACAGGGAGTTAACTATGGCTACACCTTC
j_call: TRBJ2-2; clone_size: -; d_call: TRBD2; v_call: TRBV7-9; cdr3_aa: CASTGTSGSLGTGELFF; cdr3_nt: TGTGCCAGCACCGGGACTAGCGGGAGTTTAGGGACCGGGGAGCTGTTTTTT
j_call: TRBJ2-5; clone_size: -; d_call: -; v_call: TRBV7-6; cdr3_aa: CASSLAVAGPWETQYF; cdr3_nt: TGTGCCAGCAGCTTAGCGGTCGCAGGGCCCTGGGAGACCCAGTACTTC
j_call: TRBJ1-1; clone_size: -; d_call: -; v_call: TRBV19; cdr3_aa: CASSIVMGTEAFF; cdr3_nt: TGTGCCAGTAGTATAGTCATGGGGACTGAAGCTTTCTTT
j_call: TRBJ1-2; clone_size: -; d_call: -; v_call: TRBV7-8; cdr3_aa: CASSSGAMNYGYTF; cdr3_nt: TGTGCCAGCAGCTCGGGGGCTATGAACTATGGCTACACCTTC
j_call: TRBJ2-3; clone_size: -; d_call: -; v_call: TRBV6-4; cdr3_aa: CASSLQAKDTQYF; cdr3_nt: TGTGCCAGCAGTTTACAGGCAAAAGATACGCAGTATTTT
j_call: TRBJ1-1; clone_size: once; d_call: TRBD1; v_call: TRBV6-5; cdr3_aa: CASSSGTGAEAFF; cdr3_nt: TGTGCCAGCAGTTCCGGGACAGGGGCTGAAGCTTTCTTT
j_call: TRBJ1-3; clone_size: once; d_call: TRBD1; v_call: TRBV27; cdr3_aa: CASSSTGDGNTIYF; cdr3_nt: TGTGCCAGCAGTTCGACAGGGGATGGAAACACCATATATTTT
j_call: TRBJ2-3; clone_size: once; d_call: -; v_call: TRBV7-9; cdr3_aa: CASSSTADTQYF; cdr3_nt: TGTGCCAGCAGCTCTACCGCAGATACGCAGTATTTT
j_call: TRBJ1-4; clone_size: -; d_call: -; v_call: TRBV21-1; cdr3_aa: CASSRLDRGPSEKLFF; cdr3_nt: TGTGCCAGCAGCAGATTAGACAGGGGCCCTTCCGAAAAACTGTTTTTT
j_call: TRBJ1-2; clone_size: -; d_call: TRBD1; v_call: TRBV29-1; cdr3_aa: CSVGGQNYGYTF; cdr3_nt: TGCAGCGTTGGGGGACAGAACTATGGCTACACCTTC
j_call: TRBJ2-5; clone_size: -; d_call: TRBD2; v_call: TRBV27; cdr3_aa: CATALGGLPRGETQYF; cdr3_nt: TGTGCCACCGCCCTGGGGGGACTACCGCGTGGGGAGACCCAGTACTTC
j_call: TRBJ2-5; clone_size: once; d_call: -; v_call: TRBV7-9; cdr3_aa: CASSDWSGGGETQYF; cdr3_nt: TGTGCCAGCAGCGACTGGAGCGGAGGGGGGGAGACCCAGTACTTC
j_call: TRBJ2-5; clone_size: -; d_call: -; v_call: TRBV11-3; cdr3_aa: CASSAPTSGWETQYF; cdr3_nt: TGTGCCAGCAGCGCCCCGACATCGGGGTGGGAGACCCAGTACTTC
j_call: TRBJ2-2; clone_size: -; d_call: -; v_call: TRBV6-1; cdr3_aa: CASGRLGVSTGELFF; cdr3_nt: TGTGCCAGCGGGCGTTTGGGCGTGAGCACCGGGGAGCTGTTTTTT
j_call: TRBJ1-2; clone_size: -; d_call: -; v_call: TRBV19; cdr3_aa: CASSVRGTATF; cdr3_nt: TGTGCCAGTAGTGTCCGGGGGACGGCCACCTTC
j_call: TRBJ2-7; clone_size: -; d_call: -; v_call: TRBV11-3; cdr3_aa: CASSLGGDSEQYF; cdr3_nt: TGTGCCAGCAGCTTAGGAGGGGATAGCGAGCAGTACTTC